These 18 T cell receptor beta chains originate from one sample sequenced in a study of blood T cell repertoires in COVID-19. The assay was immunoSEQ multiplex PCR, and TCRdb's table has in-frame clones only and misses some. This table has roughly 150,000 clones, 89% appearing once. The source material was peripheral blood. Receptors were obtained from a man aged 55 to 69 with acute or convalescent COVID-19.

The CDR3 coding sequence is TGTGCCAGCAGCTTAGGAGGGGGGGTATACAATGAGCAGTTCTTC. Amino acids: CASSLGGGVYNEQFF. V is TRBV7-6 and J is TRBJ2-1; D perhaps matches TRBD2 (7 bases). There are 15 residues in the CDR3. V was cut by 1 base and J by 4 bases, with 11 bases left in between. The germline V gene has CDR1 SGHVS and CDR2 FNYEAQ.

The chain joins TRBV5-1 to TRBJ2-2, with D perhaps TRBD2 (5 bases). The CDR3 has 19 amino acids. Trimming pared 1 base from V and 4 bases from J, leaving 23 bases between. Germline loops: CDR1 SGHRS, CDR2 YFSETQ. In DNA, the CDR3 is TGCGCCAGCAGCTTGAGAGGAGGACTCTACGAGCGTAGCACCGGGGAGCTGTTTTTT. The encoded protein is CASSLRGGLYERSTGELFF.

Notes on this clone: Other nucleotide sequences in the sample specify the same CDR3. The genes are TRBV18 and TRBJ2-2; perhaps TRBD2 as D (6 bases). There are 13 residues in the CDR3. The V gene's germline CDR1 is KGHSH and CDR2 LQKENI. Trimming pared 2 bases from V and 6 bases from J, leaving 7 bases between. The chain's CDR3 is CASSPTGAGELFF. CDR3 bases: TGTGCCAGCTCACCAACGGGAGCCGGGGAGCTGTTTTTT.

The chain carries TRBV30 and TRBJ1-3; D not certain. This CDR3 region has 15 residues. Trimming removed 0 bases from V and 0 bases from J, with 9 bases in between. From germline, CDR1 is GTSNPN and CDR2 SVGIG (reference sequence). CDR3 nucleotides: TGTGCCTGGAGTGTAAATCCCCTCTCTGGAAACACCATATATTTT. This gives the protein CAWSVNPLSGNTIYF.

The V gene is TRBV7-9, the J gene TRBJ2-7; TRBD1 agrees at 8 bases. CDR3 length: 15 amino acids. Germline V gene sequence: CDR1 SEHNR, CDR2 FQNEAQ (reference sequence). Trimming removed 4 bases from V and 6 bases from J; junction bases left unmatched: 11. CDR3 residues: CASSSRGQGWGEQYF. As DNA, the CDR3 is TGTGCCAGCAGCTCACGTGGACAGGGCTGGGGCGAGCAGTACTTC. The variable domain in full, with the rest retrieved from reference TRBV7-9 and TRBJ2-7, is DTGVSQNPRHKITKRGQNVTFRCDPISEHNRLYWYRQTLGQGPEFLTYFQNEAQLEKSRLLSDRFSAERPKGSFSTLEIQRTEQGDSAMYLCASSSRGQGWGEQYFGPGTRLTVT.

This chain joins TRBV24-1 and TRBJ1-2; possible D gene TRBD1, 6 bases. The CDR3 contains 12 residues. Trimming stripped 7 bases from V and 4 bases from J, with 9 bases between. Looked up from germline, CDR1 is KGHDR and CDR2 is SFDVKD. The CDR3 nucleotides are TGTGCCACCAGATCACAGGGCTATGGCTACACCTTC. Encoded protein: CATRSQGYGYTF.

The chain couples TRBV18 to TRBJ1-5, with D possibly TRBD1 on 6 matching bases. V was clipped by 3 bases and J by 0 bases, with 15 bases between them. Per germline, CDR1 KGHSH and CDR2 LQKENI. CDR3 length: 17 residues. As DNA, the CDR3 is TGTGCCAGCTCACCGTCGACAGGAAGCTATAGCAATCAGCCCCAGCATTTT. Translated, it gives CASSPSTGSYSNQPQHF.

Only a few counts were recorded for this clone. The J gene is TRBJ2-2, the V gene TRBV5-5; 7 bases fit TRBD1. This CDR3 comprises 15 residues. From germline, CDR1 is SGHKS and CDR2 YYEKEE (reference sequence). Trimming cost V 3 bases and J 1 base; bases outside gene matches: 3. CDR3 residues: CASSSGQENTGELFF. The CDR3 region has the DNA TGTGCCAGCAGCTCTGGACAGGAGAACACCGGGGAGCTGTTTTTT.

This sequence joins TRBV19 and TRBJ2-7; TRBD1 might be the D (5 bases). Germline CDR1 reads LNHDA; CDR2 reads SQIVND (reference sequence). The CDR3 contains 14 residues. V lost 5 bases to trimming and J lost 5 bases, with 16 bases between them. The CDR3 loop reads CASSPGVTAHEQYF. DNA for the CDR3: TGTGCCAGTAGTCCGGGCGTGACAGCCCACGAGCAGTACTTC. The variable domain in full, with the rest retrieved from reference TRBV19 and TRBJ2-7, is DGGITQSPKYLFRKEGQNVTLSCEQNLNHDAMYWYRQDPGQGLRLIYYSQIVNDFQKGDIAEGYSVSREKKESFPLTVTSAQKNPTAFYLCASSPGVTAHEQYFGPGTRLTVT.

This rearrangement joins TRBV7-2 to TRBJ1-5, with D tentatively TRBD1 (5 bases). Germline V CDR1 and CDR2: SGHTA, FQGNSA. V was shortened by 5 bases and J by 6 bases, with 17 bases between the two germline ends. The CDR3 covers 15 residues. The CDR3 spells CASSTGTGGGQPQHF. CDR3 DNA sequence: TGTGCCAGCAGCACCGGAACGGGGGGTGGTCAGCCCCAGCATTTT.

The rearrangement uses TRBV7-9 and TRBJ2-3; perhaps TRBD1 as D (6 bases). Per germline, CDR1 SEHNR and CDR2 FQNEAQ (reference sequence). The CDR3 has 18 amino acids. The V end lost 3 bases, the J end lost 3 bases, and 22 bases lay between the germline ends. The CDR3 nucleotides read TGTGCCAGCAGCTTTCGTAATTCGAGGGACACATTAACAGATACGCAGTATTTT. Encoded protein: CASSFRNSRDTLTDTQYF.

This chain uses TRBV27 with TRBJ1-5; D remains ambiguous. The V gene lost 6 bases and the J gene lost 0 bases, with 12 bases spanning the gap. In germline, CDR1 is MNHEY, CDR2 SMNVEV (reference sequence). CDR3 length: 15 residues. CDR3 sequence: CASRVRFASNQPQHF. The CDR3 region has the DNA TGTGCCAGCAGGGTCCGGTTCGCTAGCAATCAGCCCCAGCATTTT.

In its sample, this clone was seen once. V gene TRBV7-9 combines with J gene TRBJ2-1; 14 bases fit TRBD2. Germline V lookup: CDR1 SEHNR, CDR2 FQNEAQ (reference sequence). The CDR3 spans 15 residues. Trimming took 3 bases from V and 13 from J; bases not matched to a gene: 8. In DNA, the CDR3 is TGTGCCAGCAGCTTGACTAGCGGGGGGGCTAACAGTCAGTTCTTC. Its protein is CASSLTSGGANSQFF.

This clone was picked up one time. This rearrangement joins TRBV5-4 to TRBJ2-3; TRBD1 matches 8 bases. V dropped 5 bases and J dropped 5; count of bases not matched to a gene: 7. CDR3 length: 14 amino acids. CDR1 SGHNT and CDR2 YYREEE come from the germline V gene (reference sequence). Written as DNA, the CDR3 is TGTGCCAGCAGTTCACCAGGGGGCAGAGATACGCAGTATTTT. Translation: CASSSPGGRDTQYF.

CDR3 DNA sequence: TGTGCCAGCAGCCAGCCTGCCGGGACTAGTGGAGATACGCAGTATTTT. Translation: CASSQPAGTSGDTQYF. This chain connects TRBV7-9 to TRBJ2-3; TRBD2 agrees at 8 bases. CDR3 length equals 16 residues. The V segment lost 5 bases and the J segment 5 bases; nucleotides outside the gene matches: 12. Per the germline V gene, CDR1 is SEHNR and CDR2 is FQNEAQ (reference sequence).

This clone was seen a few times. CDR3 coding DNA: TGTGCCAGTAGTTCGCGGGGCCCCCGGGGTGGAGGCTACACCTTC. Translating gives CASSSRGPRGGGYTF. The chain carries TRBV19 and TRBJ1-2; D is possibly TRBD1 (5 bases). CDR3 length: 15 amino acids. Germline V gene sequence: CDR1 LNHDA, CDR2 SQIVND (reference sequence). Trimming removed 5 bases from V and 8 bases from J, with 21 bases in between.

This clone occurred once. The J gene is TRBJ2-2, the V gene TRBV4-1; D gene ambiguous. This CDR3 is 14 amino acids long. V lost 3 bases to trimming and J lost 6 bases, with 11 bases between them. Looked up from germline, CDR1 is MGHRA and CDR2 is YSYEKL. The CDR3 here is CASSHGGFSGELFF. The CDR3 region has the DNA TGCGCCAGCAGCCATGGCGGTTTCTCCGGGGAGCTGTTTTTT.

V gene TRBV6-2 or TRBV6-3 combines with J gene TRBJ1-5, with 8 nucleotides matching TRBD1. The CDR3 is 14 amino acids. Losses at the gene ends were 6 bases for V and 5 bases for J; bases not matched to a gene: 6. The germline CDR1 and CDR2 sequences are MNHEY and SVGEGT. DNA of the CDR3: TGTGCCAGCAGCCAGGACAGGGCGGATCAGCCCCAGCATTTT. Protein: CASSQDRADQPQHF.